This record covers a single TCR beta chain. Its antigen remains unknown. The data derive from a study of cytomegalovirus exposure and HLA in healthy donors. Between the trimmed V and J ends, which lost 10 bases and 5 bases, there was a span of 12 bases. CDR1 and CDR2 (germline): SGHNT, YYREEE (reference sequence). The CDR3 loop spans 11 amino acids. Primers for the PCR totalled 60 Vbeta and 13 Jbeta. Assay used: immunoSEQ multiplex PCR; TCRdb lists only in-frame clones, some missing. The sample holds more than 150,000 clones, 65% to 80% seen once. Broader study findings: A later analysis by the authors found several of the most significant clusters apparently linked to common viral pathogens. Indistinguishable V segments such as TRBV6-2 and TRBV6-3 were excluded.

Sequenced sample: PBMCs. The chain joins TRBV5-4 to TRBJ1-1; no clear D. The TCR originated in a woman in her 30s in good health and CMV-seropositive. As DNA, the CDR3 is TGTGCCTACTATTTGGTTACTGAAGCTTTCTTT. Its protein product is CAYYLVTEAFF.